This T cell receptor (beta chain) was documented in a study of identical twins. Each CDR3 protein is one row after TCRdb ran MiXCR on the 5' RACE reads. This table holds about 520,000 distinct CDR3 sequences, less than 25% found once. This CDR3 is built from 14 residues. Germline V gene lookup returns CDR1 LGHNA and CDR2 YNFKEQ. The V gene lost 4 bases and the J gene lost 7 bases, with 13 bases spanning the gap. These data were also reused for a study on T cells expressing NK-cell markers.

This TCR was sampled from a woman aged 18-29 years in good health. This chain connects TRBV4-2 to TRBJ2-2, with D hard to call. The specimen sequenced was CD4+ T cells sorted from blood. CDR3 DNA sequence: TGTGCCAGCAGCCCTGGGCTCCTCAGCGGGGAGCTGTTTTTT. Protein: CASSPGLLSGELFF.